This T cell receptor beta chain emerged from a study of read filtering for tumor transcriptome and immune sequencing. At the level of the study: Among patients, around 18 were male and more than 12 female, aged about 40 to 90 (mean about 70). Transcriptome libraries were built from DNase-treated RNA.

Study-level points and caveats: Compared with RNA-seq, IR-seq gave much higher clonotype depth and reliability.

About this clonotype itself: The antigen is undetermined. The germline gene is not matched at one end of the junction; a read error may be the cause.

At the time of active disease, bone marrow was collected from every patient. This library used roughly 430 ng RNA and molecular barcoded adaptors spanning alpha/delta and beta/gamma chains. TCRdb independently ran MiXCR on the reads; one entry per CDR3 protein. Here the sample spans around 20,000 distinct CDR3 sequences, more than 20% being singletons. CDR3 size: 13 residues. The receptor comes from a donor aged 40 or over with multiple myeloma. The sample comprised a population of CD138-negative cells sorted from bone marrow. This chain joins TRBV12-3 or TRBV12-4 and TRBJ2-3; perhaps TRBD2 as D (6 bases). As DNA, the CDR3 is TGTGCCAGCGGTTTAGTCTCGGGAGATACGCAATATTTT. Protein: CASGLVSGDTQYF.